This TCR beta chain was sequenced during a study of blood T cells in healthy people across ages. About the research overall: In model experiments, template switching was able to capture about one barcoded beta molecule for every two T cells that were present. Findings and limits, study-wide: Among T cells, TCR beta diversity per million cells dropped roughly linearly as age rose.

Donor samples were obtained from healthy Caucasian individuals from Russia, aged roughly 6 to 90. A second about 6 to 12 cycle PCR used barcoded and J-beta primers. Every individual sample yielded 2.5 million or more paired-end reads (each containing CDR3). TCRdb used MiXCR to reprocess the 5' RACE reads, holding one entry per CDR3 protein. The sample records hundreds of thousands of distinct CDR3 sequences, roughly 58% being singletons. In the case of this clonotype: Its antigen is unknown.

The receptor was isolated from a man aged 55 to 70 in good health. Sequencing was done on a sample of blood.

The CDR3 nucleotides are TGTGCCAGCAGCTTGGGAGGGGGCTATAACCAAGAGACCCAGTACTTC. Its translation: CASSLGGGYNQETQYF. This sequence joins TRBV5-6 and TRBJ2-5; 7 positions match TRBD1. Germline V gene sequence: CDR1 SGHDT, CDR2 YYEEEE. V gave up 0 bases and J gave up 0 bases; unmatched junction bases: 5. The CDR3 has 16 amino acids. The variable domain in full, completed from reference TRBV5-6 and TRBJ2-5, reads DAGVTQSPTHLIKTRGQQVTLRCSPKSGHDTVSWYQQALGQGPQFIFQYYEEEERQRGNFPDRFSGHQFPNYSSELNVNALLLGDSALYLCASSLGGGYNQETQYFGPGTRLLVL.